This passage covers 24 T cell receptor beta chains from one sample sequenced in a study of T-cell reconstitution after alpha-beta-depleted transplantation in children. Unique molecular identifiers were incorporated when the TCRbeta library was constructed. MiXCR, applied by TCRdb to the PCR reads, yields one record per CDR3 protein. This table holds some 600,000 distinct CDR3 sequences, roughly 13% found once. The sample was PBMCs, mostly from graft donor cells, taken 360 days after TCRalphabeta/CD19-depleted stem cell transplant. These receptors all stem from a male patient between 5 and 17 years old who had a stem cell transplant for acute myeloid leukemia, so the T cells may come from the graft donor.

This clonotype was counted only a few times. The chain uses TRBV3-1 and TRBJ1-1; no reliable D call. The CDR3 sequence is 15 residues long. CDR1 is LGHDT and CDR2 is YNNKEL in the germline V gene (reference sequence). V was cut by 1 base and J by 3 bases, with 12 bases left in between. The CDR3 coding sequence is TGTGCCAGCAGCCAAGTCCTTATCGGGCACACTGAAGCTTTCTTT. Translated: CASSQVLIGHTEAFF. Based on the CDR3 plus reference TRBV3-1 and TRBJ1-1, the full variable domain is DTAVSQTPKYLVTQMGNDKSIKCEQNLGHDTMYWYKQDSKKFLKIMFSYNNKELIINETVPNRFSPKSPDKAHLNLHINSLELGDSAVYFCASSQVLIGHTEAFFGQGTRLTVV.

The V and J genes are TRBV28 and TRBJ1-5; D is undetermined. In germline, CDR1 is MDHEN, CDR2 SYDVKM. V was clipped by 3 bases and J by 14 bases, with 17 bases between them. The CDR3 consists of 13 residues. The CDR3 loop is CASSFPNGKREHF. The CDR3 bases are TGTGCCAGCAGTTTCCCAAACGGAAAAAGGGAGCATTTT.

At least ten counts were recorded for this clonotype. In nucleotides, the CDR3 is TGCAGCGTTCGACAGCTTACCTACGAGCAGTACTTC. Translating it yields CSVRQLTYEQYF. The chain couples TRBV29-1 to TRBJ2-7; D is possibly TRBD1 (5 bases). The CDR3 runs to 12 residues. Deletions cut 5 bases from V and 2 bases from J, with 10 bases between. Germline CDR1 and CDR2: SQVTM and ANQGSEA.

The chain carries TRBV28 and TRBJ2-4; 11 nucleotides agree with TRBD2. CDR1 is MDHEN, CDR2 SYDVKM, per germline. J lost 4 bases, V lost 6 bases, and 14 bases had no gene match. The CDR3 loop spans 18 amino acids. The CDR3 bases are TGTGCCAGCAGGGGATGGGAGGGACTAGCGGAATCGAAAAACATTCAGTACTTC. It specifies CASRGWEGLAESKNIQYF.

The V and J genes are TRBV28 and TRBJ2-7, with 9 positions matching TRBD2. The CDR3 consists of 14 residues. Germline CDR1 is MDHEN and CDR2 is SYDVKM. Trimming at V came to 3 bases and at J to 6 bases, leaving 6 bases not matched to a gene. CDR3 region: CASSFRAGGREQYF. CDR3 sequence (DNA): TGTGCCAGCAGTTTTAGGGCGGGAGGGCGCGAGCAGTACTTC.

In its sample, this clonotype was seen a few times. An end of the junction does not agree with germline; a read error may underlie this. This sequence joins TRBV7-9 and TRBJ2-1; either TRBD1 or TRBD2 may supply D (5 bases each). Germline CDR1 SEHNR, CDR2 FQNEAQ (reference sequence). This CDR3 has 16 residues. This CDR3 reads CASSHRDLGRYNQQFF. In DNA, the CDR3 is TGTGCCAGCAGCCATAGGGACCTCGGCAGGTACAATCAGCAGTTCTTC.

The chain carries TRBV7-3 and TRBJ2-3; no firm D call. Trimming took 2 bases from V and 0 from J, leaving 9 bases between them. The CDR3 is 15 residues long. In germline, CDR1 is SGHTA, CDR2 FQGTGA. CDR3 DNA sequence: TGTGCCAGCAGCTTATCGCGAGCGAGCACAGATACGCAGTATTTT. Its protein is CASSLSRASTDTQYF.

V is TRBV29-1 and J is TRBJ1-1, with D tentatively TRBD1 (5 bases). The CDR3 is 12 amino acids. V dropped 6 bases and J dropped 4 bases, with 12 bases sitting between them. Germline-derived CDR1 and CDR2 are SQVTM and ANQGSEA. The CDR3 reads CSVGYQGTEAFF. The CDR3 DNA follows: TGCAGCGTCGGGTATCAGGGCACTGAAGCTTTCTTT.

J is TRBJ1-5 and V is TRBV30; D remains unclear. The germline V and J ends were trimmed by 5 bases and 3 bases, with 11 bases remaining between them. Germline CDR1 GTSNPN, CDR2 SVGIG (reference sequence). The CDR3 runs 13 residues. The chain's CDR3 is CAWDGPINQPQHF. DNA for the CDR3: TGTGCCTGGGACGGGCCTATCAATCAGCCCCAGCATTTT.

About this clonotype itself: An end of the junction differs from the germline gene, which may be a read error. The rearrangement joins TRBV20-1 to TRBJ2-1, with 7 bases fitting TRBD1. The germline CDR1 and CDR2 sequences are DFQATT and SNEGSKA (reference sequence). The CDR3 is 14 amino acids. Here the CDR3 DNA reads TGCAGTGCCCCCGACAGGGCTTCCTACAATCAGCAGTTCTTC. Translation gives CSAPDRASYNQQFF.

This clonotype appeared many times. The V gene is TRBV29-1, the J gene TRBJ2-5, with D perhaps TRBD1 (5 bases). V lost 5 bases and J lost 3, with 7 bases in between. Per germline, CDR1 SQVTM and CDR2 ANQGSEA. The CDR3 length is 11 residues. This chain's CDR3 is CSVQGEETQYF. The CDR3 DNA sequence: TGCAGCGTTCAAGGGGAAGAGACCCAGTACTTC.

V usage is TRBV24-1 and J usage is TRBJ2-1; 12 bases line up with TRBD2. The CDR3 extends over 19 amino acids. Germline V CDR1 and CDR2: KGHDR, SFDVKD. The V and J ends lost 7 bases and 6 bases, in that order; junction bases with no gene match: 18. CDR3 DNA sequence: TGTGCCACCAGCGAAATTCGGTTAGAGACTAGCGGGAGTGTCAATGAGCAGTTCTTC. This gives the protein CATSEIRLETSGSVNEQFF.

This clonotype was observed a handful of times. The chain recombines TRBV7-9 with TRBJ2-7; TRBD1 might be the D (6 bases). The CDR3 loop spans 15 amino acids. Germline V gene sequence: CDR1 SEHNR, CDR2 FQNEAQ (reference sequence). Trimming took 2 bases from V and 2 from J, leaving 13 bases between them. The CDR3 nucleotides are TGTGCCAGCAGCTTATTCCGGACAGACCCCTACGAGCAGTACTTC. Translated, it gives CASSLFRTDPYEQYF. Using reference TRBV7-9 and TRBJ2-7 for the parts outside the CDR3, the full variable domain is DTGVSQNPRHKITKRGQNVTFRCDPISEHNRLYWYRQTLGQGPEFLTYFQNEAQLEKSRLLSDRFSAERPKGSFSTLEIQRTEQGDSAMYLCASSLFRTDPYEQYFGPGTRLTVT.

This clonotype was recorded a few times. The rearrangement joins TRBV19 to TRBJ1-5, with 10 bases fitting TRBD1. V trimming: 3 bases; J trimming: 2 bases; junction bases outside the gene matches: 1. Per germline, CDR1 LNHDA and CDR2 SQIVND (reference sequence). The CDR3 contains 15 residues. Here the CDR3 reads CASSMDRGGNQPQHF. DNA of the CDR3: TGTGCCAGTAGTATGGACAGGGGGGGCAATCAGCCCCAGCATTTT.

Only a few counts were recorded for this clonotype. The CDR3 DNA sequence: TGCAGCGCCAACGGTCCCACCTACGAGCAGTACTTC. This translates into CSANGPTYEQYF. The chain is built from TRBV29-1 and TRBJ2-7; no definite D call. The CDR3 contains 12 residues. Germline V gene data show CDR1 as SQVTM and CDR2 as ANQGSEA. Trimming shortened V by 7 bases and J by 2 bases, and 12 bases separated the two germline ends.

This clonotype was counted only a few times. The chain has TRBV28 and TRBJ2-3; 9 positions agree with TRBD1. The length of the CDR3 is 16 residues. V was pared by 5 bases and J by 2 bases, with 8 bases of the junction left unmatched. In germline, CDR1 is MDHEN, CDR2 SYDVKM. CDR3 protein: CASSLPTGGPTDTQYF. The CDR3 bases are TGTGCCAGCAGTCTCCCGACAGGGGGGCCCACAGATACGCAGTATTTT.

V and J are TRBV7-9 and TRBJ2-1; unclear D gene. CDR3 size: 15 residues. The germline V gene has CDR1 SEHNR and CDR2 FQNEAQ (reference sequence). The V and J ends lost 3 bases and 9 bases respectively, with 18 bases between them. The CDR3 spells CASSFRLNGKGEQFF. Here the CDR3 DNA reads TGTGCCAGCAGCTTCCGACTGAATGGGAAGGGTGAGCAGTTCTTC.

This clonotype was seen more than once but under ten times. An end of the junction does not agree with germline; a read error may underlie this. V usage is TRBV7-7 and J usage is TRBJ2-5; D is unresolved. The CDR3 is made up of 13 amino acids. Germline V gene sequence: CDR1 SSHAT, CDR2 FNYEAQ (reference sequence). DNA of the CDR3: TGTGCTAGCAGTCCGGGTCGAGTCGAGACCCAGTACTTC. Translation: CASSPGRVETQYF. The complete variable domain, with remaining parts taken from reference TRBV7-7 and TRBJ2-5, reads GAGVSQSPRYKVTKRGQDVTLRCDPISSHATLYWYQQALGQGPEFLTYFNYEAQPDKSGLPSDRFSAERPEGSISTLTIQRTEQRDSAMYRCASSPGRVETQYFGPGTRLLVL.

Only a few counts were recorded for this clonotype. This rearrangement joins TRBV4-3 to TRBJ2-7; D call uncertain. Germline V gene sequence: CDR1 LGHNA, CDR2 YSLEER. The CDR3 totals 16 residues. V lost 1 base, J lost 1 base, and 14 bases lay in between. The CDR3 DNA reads TGCGCCAGCAGCCAAGTGGTGGGTCCCGGGTCCTACGAGCAGTACTTC. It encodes CASSQVVGPGSYEQYF.

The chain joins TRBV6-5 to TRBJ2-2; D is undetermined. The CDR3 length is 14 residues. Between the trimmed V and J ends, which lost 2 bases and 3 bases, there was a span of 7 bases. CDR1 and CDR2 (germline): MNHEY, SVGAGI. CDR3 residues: CASSYAGDTGELFF. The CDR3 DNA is TGTGCCAGCAGTTACGCAGGTGACACCGGGGAGCTGTTTTTT.

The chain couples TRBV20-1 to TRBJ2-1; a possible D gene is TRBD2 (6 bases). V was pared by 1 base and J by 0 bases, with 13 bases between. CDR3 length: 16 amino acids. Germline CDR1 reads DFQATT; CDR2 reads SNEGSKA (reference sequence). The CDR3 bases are TGCAGTGCTAGAGTTTCTAGCGCCAGCTCCTACAATGAGCAGTTCTTC. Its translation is CSARVSSASSYNEQFF.

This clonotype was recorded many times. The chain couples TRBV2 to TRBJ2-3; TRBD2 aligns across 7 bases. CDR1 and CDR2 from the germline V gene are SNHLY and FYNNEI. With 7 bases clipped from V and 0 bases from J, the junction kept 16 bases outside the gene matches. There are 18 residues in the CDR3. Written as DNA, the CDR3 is TGTGCCAGCACCAGGGCACTAGCGCCTTCTCCTAGCACAGATACGCAGTATTTT. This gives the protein CASTRALAPSPSTDTQYF.

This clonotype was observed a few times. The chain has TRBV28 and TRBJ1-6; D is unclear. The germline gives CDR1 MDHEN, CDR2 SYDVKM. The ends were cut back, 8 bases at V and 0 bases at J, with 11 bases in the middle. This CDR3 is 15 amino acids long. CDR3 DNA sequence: TGTGCCAGCCGTCCCAGAACCTCCTATAATTCACCCCTCCACTTT. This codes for CASRPRTSYNSPLHF. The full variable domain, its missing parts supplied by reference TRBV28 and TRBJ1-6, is DVKVTQSSRYLVKRTGEKVFLECVQDMDHENMFWYRQDPGLGLRLIYFSYDVKMKEKGDIPEGYSVSREKKERFSLILESASTNQTSMYLCASRPRTSYNSPLHFGNGTRLTVT.

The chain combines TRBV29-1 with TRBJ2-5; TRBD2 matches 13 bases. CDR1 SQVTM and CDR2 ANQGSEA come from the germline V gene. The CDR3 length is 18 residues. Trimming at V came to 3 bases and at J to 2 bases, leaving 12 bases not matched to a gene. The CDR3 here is CSVDLGSLAGGLQETQYF. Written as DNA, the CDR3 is TGCAGCGTTGACCTCGGGTCACTAGCGGGAGGGCTACAAGAGACCCAGTACTTC.